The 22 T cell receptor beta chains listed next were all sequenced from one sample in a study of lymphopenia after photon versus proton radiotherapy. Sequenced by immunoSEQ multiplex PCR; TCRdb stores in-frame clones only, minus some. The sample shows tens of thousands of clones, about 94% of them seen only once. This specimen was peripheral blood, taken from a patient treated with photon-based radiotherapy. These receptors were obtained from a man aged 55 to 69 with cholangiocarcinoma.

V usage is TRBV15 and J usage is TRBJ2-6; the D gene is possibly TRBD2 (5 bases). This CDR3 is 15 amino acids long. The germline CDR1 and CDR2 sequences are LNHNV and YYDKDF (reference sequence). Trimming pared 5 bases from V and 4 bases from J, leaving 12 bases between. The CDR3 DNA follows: TGTGCCACCAGCCAAGGACCGGGAGGGGCCAACGTCCTGACTTTC. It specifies CATSQGPGGANVLTF.

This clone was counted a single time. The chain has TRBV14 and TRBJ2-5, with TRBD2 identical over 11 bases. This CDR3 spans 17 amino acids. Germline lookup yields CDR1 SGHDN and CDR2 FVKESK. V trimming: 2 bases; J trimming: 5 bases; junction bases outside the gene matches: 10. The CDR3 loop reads CASSQLLLAGEEETQYF. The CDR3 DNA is TGTGCCAGCAGCCAACTCCTACTAGCGGGGGAGGAGGAGACCCAGTACTTC.

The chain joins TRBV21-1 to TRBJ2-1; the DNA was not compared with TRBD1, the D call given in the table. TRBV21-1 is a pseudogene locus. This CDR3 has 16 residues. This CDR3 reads CASSKDFTTAYNEQFF. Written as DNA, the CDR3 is TGTGCCAGCAGCAAAGACTTTACGACAGCATACAATGAGCAGTTCTTC.

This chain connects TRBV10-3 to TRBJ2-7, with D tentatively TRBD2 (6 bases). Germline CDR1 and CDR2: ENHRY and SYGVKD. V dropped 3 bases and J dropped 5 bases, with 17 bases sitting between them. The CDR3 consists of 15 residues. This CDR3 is CAISDLLRGRHEQYF. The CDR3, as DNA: TGTGCCATCAGTGACTTATTGCGGGGTCGGCACGAGCAGTACTTC.

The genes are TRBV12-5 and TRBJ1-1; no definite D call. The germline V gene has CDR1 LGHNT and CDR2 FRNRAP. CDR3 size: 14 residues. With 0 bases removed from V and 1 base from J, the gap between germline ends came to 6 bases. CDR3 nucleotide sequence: TGTGCTAGTGGTTTGGTAACTCCGAACACTGAAGCTTTCTTT. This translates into CASGLVTPNTEAFF.

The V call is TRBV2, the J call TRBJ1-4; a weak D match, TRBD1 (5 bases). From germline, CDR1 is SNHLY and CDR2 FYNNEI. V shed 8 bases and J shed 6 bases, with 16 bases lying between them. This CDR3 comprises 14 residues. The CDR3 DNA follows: TGTGCCAGCCGACCGACAGAGGGTGATGAAAAACTGTTTTTT. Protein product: CASRPTEGDEKLFF. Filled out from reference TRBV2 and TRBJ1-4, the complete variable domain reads EPEVTQTPSHQVTQMGQEVILRCVPISNHLYFYWYRQILGQKVEFLVSFYNNEISEKSEIFDDQFSVERPDGSNFTLKIRSTKLEDSAMYFCASRPTEGDEKLFFGSGTQLSVL.

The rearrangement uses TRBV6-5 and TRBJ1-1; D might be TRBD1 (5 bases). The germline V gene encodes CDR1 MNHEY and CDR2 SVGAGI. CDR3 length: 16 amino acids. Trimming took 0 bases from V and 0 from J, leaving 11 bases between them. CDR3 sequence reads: CASSYSGQIMNTEAFF. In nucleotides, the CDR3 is TGTGCCAGCAGTTACTCGGGGCAGATCATGAACACTGAAGCTTTCTTT.

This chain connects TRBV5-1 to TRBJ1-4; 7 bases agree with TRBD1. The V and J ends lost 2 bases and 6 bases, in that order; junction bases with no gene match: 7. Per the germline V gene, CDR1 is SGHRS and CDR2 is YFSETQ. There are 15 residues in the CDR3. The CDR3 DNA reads TGCGCCAGCAGCTTAACAGGGGACGGGTATGAAAAACTGTTTTTT. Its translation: CASSLTGDGYEKLFF.

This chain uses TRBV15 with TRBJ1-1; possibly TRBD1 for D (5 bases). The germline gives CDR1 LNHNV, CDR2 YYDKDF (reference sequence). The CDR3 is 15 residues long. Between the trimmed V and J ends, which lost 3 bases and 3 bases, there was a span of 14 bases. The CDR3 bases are TGTGCCACCAGCAGGGGGGGTGGGTCTGACACTGAAGCTTTCTTT. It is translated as CATSRGGGSDTEAFF.

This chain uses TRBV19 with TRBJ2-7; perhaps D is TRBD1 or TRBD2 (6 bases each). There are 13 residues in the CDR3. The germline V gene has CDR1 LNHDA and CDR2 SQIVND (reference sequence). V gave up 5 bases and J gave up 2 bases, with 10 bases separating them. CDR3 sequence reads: CASSAGEAYEQYF. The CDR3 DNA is TGTGCCAGTAGTGCAGGGGAGGCCTACGAGCAGTACTTC.

The CDR3 sequence: CASSEEAAYSGNTIYF. CDR3 sequence (DNA): TGTGCCAGCAGTGAAGAGGCAGCTTACTCTGGAAACACCATATATTTT. This rearrangement joins TRBV2 to TRBJ1-3, with D hard to call. Trimming pared 1 base from V and 0 bases from J, leaving 10 bases between. Germline V gene data show CDR1 as SNHLY and CDR2 as FYNNEI. This CDR3 spans 16 amino acids. Full variable domain (remainder filled in from reference TRBV2 and TRBJ1-3): EPEVTQTPSHQVTQMGQEVILRCVPISNHLYFYWYRQILGQKVEFLVSFYNNEISEKSEIFDDQFSVERPDGSNFTLKIRSTKLEDSAMYFCASSEEAAYSGNTIYFGEGSWLTVV.

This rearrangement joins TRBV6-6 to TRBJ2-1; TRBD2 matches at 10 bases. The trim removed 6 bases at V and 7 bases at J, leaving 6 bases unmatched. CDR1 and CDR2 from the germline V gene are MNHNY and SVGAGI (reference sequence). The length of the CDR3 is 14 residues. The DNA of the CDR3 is TGTGCCAGCAGCGAACTAGCGGGGAGGAATGAGCAGTTCTTC. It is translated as CASSELAGRNEQFF.

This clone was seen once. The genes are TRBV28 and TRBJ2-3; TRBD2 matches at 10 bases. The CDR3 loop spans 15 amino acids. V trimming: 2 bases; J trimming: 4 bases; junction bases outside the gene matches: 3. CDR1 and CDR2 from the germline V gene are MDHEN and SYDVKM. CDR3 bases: TGTGCCAGCAGTTTAAGCGGGAGGGCTTCAGATACGCAGTATTTT. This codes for CASSLSGRASDTQYF.

CDR3 loop: CASGGRFGQGTYEQYF. The DNA for the CDR3 is TGTGCCAGCGGGGGGCGATTCGGACAGGGCACCTACGAGCAGTACTTC. This chain uses TRBV6-6 with TRBJ2-7; TRBD1 matches at 8 bases. The V and J ends lost 8 bases and 2 bases, in that order; junction bases with no gene match: 14. The CDR3 is 16 residues long. Germline assignment: CDR1 MNHNY and CDR2 SVGAGI (reference sequence).

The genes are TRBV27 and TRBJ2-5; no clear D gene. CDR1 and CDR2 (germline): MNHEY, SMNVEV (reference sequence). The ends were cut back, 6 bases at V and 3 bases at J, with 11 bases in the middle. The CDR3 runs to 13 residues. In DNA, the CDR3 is TGTGCCAGCAGGCTAGGAACAGAAGAGACCCAGTACTTC. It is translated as CASRLGTEETQYF.

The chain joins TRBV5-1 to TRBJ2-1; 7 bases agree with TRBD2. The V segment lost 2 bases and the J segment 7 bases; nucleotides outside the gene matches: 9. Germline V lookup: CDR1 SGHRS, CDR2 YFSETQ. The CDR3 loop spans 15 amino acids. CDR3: CASSFNAGVANEQFF. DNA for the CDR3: TGCGCCAGCAGCTTTAACGCGGGAGTCGCGAATGAGCAGTTCTTC. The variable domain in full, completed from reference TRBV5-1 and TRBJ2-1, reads KAGVTQTPRYLIKTRGQQVTLSCSPISGHRSVSWYQQTPGQGLQFLFEYFSETQRNKGNFPGRFSGRQFSNSRSEMNVSTLELGDSALYLCASSFNAGVANEQFFGPGTRLTVL.

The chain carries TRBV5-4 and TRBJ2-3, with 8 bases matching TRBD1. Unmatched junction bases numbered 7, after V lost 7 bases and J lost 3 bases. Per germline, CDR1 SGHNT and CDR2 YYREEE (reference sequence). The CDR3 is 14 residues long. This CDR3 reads CASGRQGITDTQYF. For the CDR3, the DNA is TGTGCCAGCGGAAGACAGGGGATTACAGATACGCAGTATTTT.

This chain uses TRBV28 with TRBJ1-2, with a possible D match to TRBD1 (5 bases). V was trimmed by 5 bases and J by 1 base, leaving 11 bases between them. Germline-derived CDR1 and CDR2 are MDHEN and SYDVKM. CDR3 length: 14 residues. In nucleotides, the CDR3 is TGTGCCAGCAGTCTGGGGACGGGTAACTATGGCTACACCTTC. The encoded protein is CASSLGTGNYGYTF.

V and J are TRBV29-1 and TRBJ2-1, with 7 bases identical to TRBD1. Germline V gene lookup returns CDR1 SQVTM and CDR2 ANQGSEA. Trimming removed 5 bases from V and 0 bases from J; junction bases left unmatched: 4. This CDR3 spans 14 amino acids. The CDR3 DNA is TGCAGCGTTCAGGGGGTGGACTCCTACAATGAGCAGTTCTTC. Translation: CSVQGVDSYNEQFF.

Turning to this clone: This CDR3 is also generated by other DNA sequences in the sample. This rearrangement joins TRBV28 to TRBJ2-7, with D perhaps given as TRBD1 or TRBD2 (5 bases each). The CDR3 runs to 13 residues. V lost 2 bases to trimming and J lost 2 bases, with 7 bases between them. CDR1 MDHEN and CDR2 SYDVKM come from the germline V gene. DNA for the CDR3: TGTGCCAGCAGTTTACCGGGACCCTACGAGCAGTACTTC. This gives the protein CASSLPGPYEQYF.

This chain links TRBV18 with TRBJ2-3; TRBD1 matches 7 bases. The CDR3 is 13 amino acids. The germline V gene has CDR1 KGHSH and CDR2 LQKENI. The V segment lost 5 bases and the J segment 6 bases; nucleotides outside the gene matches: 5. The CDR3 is CASSGTAKDTQYF. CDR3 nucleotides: TGTGCCAGCTCAGGGACAGCCAAGGATACGCAGTATTTT. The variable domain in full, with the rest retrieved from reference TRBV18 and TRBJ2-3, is NAGVMQNPRHLVRRRGQEARLRCSPMKGHSHVYWYRQLPEEGLKFMVYLQKENIIDESGMPKERFSAEFPKEGPSILRIQQVVRGDSAAYFCASSGTAKDTQYFGPGTRLTVL.

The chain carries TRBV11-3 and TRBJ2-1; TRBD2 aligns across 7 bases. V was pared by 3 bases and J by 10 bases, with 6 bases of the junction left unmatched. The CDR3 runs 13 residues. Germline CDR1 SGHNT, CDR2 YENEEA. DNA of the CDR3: TGTGCCAGCAGCTTCGAGAACGGGAGGGAGCAGTTCTTC. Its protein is CASSFENGREQFF.